Shown below are 31 T cell receptor beta chains from a single sample sequenced in a study of blood T cell repertoires in COVID-19. The assay was immunoSEQ multiplex PCR, and TCRdb's table has in-frame clones only and misses some. The sample holds 200,000 to 300,000 clones, around 88% seen once. Sequenced material: PBMCs or T cells enriched from blood (not recorded which). The receptor source for this set is a woman in her thirties who had recovered from COVID-19.

This clone came up once. The chain has TRBV5-1 and TRBJ2-7, with D possibly TRBD2 on 6 matching bases. The CDR3 sequence is 13 residues long. Trimming took off 4 bases at V and 1 base at J, with 9 bases between the two ends. CDR1 is SGHRS and CDR2 is YFSETQ in the germline V gene. As DNA, the CDR3 is TGCGCCAGCAGCCGGGGGATTTCCTACGAGCAGTACTTC. It specifies CASSRGISYEQYF.

This chain uses TRBV5-4 with TRBJ1-6; no definite D call. This CDR3 comprises 14 residues. V was pared by 3 bases and J by 7 bases, with 11 bases between. In germline, CDR1 is SGHNT, CDR2 YYREEE (reference sequence). CDR3 coding DNA: TGTGCCAGCAGCTCACGGGATCCCAATTCACCCCTCCACTTT. Its protein is CASSSRDPNSPLHF.

The CDR3 DNA is TGTGCCAGCAGCTCAGAGGGGACTAGCAGGGATGAGCAGTTCTTC. This gives the protein CASSSEGTSRDEQFF. The chain combines TRBV7-9 with TRBJ2-1; 9 bases are a match to TRBD2. The CDR3 totals 15 residues. The V gene end was trimmed by 4 bases and the J gene end by 8 bases; junction bases not matched to a gene: 9. Germline values: CDR1 SEHNR, CDR2 FQNEAQ (reference sequence).

J is TRBJ2-2 and V is TRBV6-5; D possibly corresponds to TRBD2 (7 bases). Germline V CDR1 and CDR2: MNHEY, SVGAGI. This CDR3 region has 15 residues. V was cut by 6 bases and J by 6 bases, with 17 bases left in between. The CDR3 DNA sequence: TGTGCCAGCAGCCCCAGGGGACTACTTCCCGGGGAGCTGTTTTTT. As protein: CASSPRGLLPGELFF.

The V gene is TRBV4-3, the J gene TRBJ1-1; D perhaps matches TRBD1 (5 bases). The CDR3 totals 17 residues. The germline gives CDR1 LGHNA, CDR2 YSLEER. Trimming took 0 bases from V and 0 from J, leaving 14 bases between them. CDR3 sequence: CASSQDNGGGVNTEAFF. Here the CDR3 DNA reads TGCGCCAGCAGCCAAGATAACGGGGGAGGCGTGAACACTGAAGCTTTCTTT.

The chain links TRBV4-2 to TRBJ2-1; 10 bases map to TRBD1. CDR1 and CDR2 from the germline V gene are LGHNA and YNFKEQ. V was pared by 4 bases and J by 4 bases, with 4 bases of the junction left unmatched. This CDR3 has 15 amino acids. CDR3 region: CASSPGTGVYNEQFF. The CDR3 DNA is TGTGCCAGCAGCCCTGGGACAGGGGTTTACAATGAGCAGTTCTTC.

The J gene is TRBJ2-7, the V gene TRBV12-3 or TRBV12-4; TRBD2 might be the D (5 bases). Trimming cost V 4 bases and J 3 bases, with 10 bases left between them. The CDR3 length is 13 residues. DNA of the CDR3: TGTGCCAGCAGTTCACTAGTCAACTACGAGCAGTACTTC. Amino acid sequence: CASSSLVNYEQYF.

CDR3 protein: CASSIYSQPGETQYF. CDR3 DNA: TGTGCCAGCAGCATATACTCTCAACCAGGAGAGACCCAGTACTTC. V usage is TRBV9 and J usage is TRBJ2-5, with unresolved D. V was shortened by 4 bases and J by 4 bases, with 17 bases between the two germline ends. CDR3 length: 15 residues. The germline V gene has CDR1 SGDLS and CDR2 YYNGEE.

V usage is TRBV4-3 and J usage is TRBJ2-2, with D maybe TRBD2 (5 bases). This CDR3 contains 17 residues. Per germline, CDR1 LGHNA and CDR2 YSLEER. Trimming pared 2 bases from V and 5 bases from J, leaving 18 bases between. The DNA of the CDR3 is TGCGCCAGCAGCCAACTGAGAGGAGGTTCCGGTACCGGGGAGCTGTTTTTT. Translating it yields CASSQLRGGSGTGELFF.

For the CDR3, the DNA is TGTGCCAGCTCACCAATGGACAGGGTTACAGATACGCAGTATTTT. As protein: CASSPMDRVTDTQYF. This chain connects TRBV18 to TRBJ2-3; TRBD1 matches at 8 bases. J gave up 3 bases and V 2 bases, and 4 bases lay outside the gene matches. The CDR3 is made up of 15 amino acids. Germline-derived CDR1 and CDR2 are KGHSH and LQKENI. Full variable domain (rest looked up from reference TRBV18 and TRBJ2-3): NAGVMQNPRHLVRRRGQEARLRCSPMKGHSHVYWYRQLPEEGLKFMVYLQKENIIDESGMPKERFSAEFPKEGPSILRIQQVVRGDSAAYFCASSPMDRVTDTQYFGPGTRLTVL.

The chain uses TRBV28 and TRBJ2-7; 11 bases fit TRBD2. Germline loops: CDR1 MDHEN, CDR2 SYDVKM. The CDR3 totals 16 residues. Trimming at V came to 5 bases and at J to 2 bases, leaving 8 bases not matched to a gene. This chain's CDR3 is CASSTLSSGRTYEQYF. Here the CDR3 DNA reads TGTGCCAGCAGTACACTCTCTAGCGGGAGGACCTACGAGCAGTACTTC. Full variable domain (outside the CDR3, taken from reference TRBV28 and TRBJ2-7): DVKVTQSSRYLVKRTGEKVFLECVQDMDHENMFWYRQDPGLGLRLIYFSYDVKMKEKGDIPEGYSVSREKKERFSLILESASTNQTSMYLCASSTLSSGRTYEQYFGPGTRLTVT.

The V call is TRBV28, the J call TRBJ1-5; possibly TRBD1 for D (5 bases). Trimming took 7 bases from V and 5 from J, leaving 12 bases between them. The CDR3 sequence is 13 residues long. Germline CDR1 and CDR2: MDHEN and SYDVKM. CDR3: CASTTGYHQPQHF. CDR3 coding DNA: TGTGCCAGCACTACAGGTTACCATCAGCCCCAGCATTTT.

The chain is built from TRBV7-9 and TRBJ2-1, with 9 bases lining up with TRBD2. The CDR3 length is 21 residues. Per germline, CDR1 SEHNR and CDR2 FQNEAQ (reference sequence). The trim removed 7 bases at V and 5 bases at J, leaving 27 bases unmatched. The CDR3 DNA is TGTGCCAGCACCCACCCCTGGGTTAGGGCTAGCGGGACTGACGGCAACAATGAGCAGTTCTTC. This sequence encodes CASTHPWVRASGTDGNNEQFF. Supplemented by reference TRBV7-9 and TRBJ2-1, the full variable domain reads DTGVSQNPRHKITKRGQNVTFRCDPISEHNRLYWYRQTLGQGPEFLTYFQNEAQLEKSRLLSDRFSAERPKGSFSTLEIQRTEQGDSAMYLCASTHPWVRASGTDGNNEQFFGPGTRLTVL.

In nucleotides, the CDR3 is TGTGCCAGCAGTTTGGGACAGGGATTCTCTGAAGCTTTCTTT. Residues: CASSLGQGFSEAFF. The chain has TRBV27 and TRBJ1-1; 9 positions agree with TRBD1. CDR3 length: 14 amino acids. Germline CDR1 reads MNHEY; CDR2 reads SMNVEV (reference sequence). J lost 6 bases, V lost 3 bases, and 5 bases had no gene match.

The V and J genes are TRBV2 and TRBJ2-5; 10 bases are a match to TRBD1. The CDR3 length is 15 residues. V was clipped by 4 bases and J by 5 bases; unmatched bases: 7. Germline V gives CDR1 SNHLY, CDR2 FYNNEI. CDR3 bases: TGTGCCAGCAGTGCCGACAGGGGGCGAGTGGAGACCCAGTACTTC. It codes for CASSADRGRVETQYF.

This clone was picked up one time. The chain links TRBV7-2 to TRBJ1-4; D unclear. Germline CDR1 SGHTA, CDR2 FQGNSA. Trimming removed 0 bases at V and 6 bases at J, with 14 bases between. CDR3 length: 16 residues. CDR3 sequence (DNA): TGTGCCAGCAGCTTAGCCCTCTTCGATGGAGATGAAAAACTGTTTTTT. Amino acid sequence: CASSLALFDGDEKLFF.

This chain links TRBV28 with TRBJ2-1; 10 bases are a match to TRBD2. With 7 bases clipped from V and 5 bases from J, the junction kept 5 bases outside the gene matches. CDR1 is MDHEN, CDR2 SYDVKM, per germline. The CDR3 loop spans 14 amino acids. The CDR3 nucleotides read TGTGCCAGCAAAGAGCGGGAGGGGAACAATGAGCAGTTCTTC. It yields the protein CASKEREGNNEQFF.

This chain joins TRBV6-2 or TRBV6-3 and TRBJ2-3; D perhaps matches TRBD2 (5 bases). Germline V gene lookup returns CDR1 MNHEY and CDR2 SVGEGT. The V and J ends lost 0 bases and 2 bases respectively, with 15 bases between them. The CDR3 runs to 17 residues. CDR3 nucleotides: TGTGCCAGCAGTTACTCCCGCCGAGGGAGTCCCACAGATACGCAGTATTTT. It translates to CASSYSRRGSPTDTQYF.

CDR3 sequence (DNA): TGTGCCAGCAGTGATAGCGGGGCAATCACAGATACGCAGTATTTT. It yields the protein CASSDSGAITDTQYF. The rearrangement joins TRBV6-4 to TRBJ2-3; 8 bases align to TRBD2. This CDR3 is 15 amino acids long. Germline loops: CDR1 MRHNA, CDR2 SNTAGT. J was trimmed by 2 bases and V by 3 bases; bases with no gene match: 4.

The V gene is TRBV28, the J gene TRBJ1-1; 8 bases line up with TRBD1. From germline, CDR1 is MDHEN and CDR2 SYDVKM. Trimming cost V 6 bases and J 2 bases; bases outside gene matches: 5. This CDR3 is 14 amino acids long. This chain's CDR3 is CASRSTGENTEAFF. In nucleotides, the CDR3 is TGTGCCAGCAGGTCGACAGGGGAAAACACTGAAGCTTTCTTT.

J is TRBJ1-6 and V is TRBV7-9; D is undetermined. The CDR3 consists of 15 residues. The germline V and J ends were trimmed by 1 base and 7 bases, with 11 bases remaining between them. CDR1 SEHNR and CDR2 FQNEAQ come from the germline V gene (reference sequence). Here the CDR3 reads CASSLGGSLNSPLHF. CDR3 coding DNA: TGTGCCAGCAGCTTAGGTGGCAGTTTAAATTCACCCCTCCACTTT.

The rearrangement links TRBV28 to TRBJ2-7; 7 bases align to TRBD1. V shed 6 bases and J 1 base; nucleotides not matched to a gene: 6. Germline V gene lookup returns CDR1 MDHEN and CDR2 SYDVKM. There are 14 residues in the CDR3. The CDR3 reads CASSPHRGSYEQYF. The CDR3 coding sequence is TGTGCCAGCAGCCCCCACAGGGGATCCTACGAGCAGTACTTC.

This chain connects TRBV5-6 to TRBJ1-2; no reliable D call. With 4 bases removed from V and 8 bases from J, the gap between germline ends came to 21 bases. The CDR3 runs 15 residues. The V gene's germline CDR1 is SGHDT and CDR2 YYEEEE. CDR3 bases: TGTGCCAGCAGCGACGGGGTGGGGTTAGTTCGCGGCTACACCTTC. Protein sequence: CASSDGVGLVRGYTF.

The chain joins TRBV29-1 to TRBJ1-1; tentatively, D is TRBD1 (5 bases). Between the trimmed V and J ends, which lost 7 bases and 1 base, there was a span of 13 bases. The CDR3 contains 13 residues. Germline-derived CDR1 and CDR2 are SQVTM and ANQGSEA. CDR3 sequence: CSANGAGNTEAFF. CDR3 sequence (DNA): TGCAGCGCCAATGGGGCAGGGAACACTGAAGCTTTCTTT.

The chain combines TRBV14 with TRBJ2-7; 10 bases match TRBD2. The germline V gene encodes CDR1 SGHDN and CDR2 FVKESK. CDR3 length: 17 amino acids. The V and J ends lost 1 base and 7 bases, in that order; junction bases with no gene match: 13. As DNA, the CDR3 is TGTGCCAGCAGCCAAGTGCTAGCGGGAGCTTGGGTTGGAGAGCAGTACTTC. Its translation is CASSQVLAGAWVGEQYF.

The chain joins TRBV19 to TRBJ1-4; D gene unclear. CDR3 length: 16 residues. The germline V and J ends were trimmed by 5 bases and 4 bases, with 17 bases remaining between them. Germline CDR1 reads LNHDA; CDR2 reads SQIVND (reference sequence). The CDR3 coding sequence is TGTGCCAGTAGTCCCCAACCCACGATCGGTAATGAAAAACTGTTTTTT. It is translated as CASSPQPTIGNEKLFF.

The CDR3 protein is CASSLGTGIGGELFF. The CDR3 DNA follows: TGTGCCAGCAGCTTAGGGACAGGGATCGGCGGGGAGCTGTTTTTT. V gene TRBV7-2 combines with J gene TRBJ2-2; 8 bases are a match to TRBD1. CDR1 is SGHTA and CDR2 is FQGNSA in the germline V gene. The length of the CDR3 is 15 residues. V shed 1 base and J 7 bases; nucleotides not matched to a gene: 5.

The chain combines TRBV4-2 with TRBJ2-3, with 7 nucleotides matching TRBD2. CDR3 length: 16 amino acids. V lost 1 base, J lost 4 bases, and 8 bases stayed unmatched. Germline-derived CDR1 and CDR2 are LGHNA and YNFKEQ. Here the CDR3 DNA reads TGTGCCAGCAGCCAAGTAACCGGCGGGAGCTCAGATACGCAGTATTTT. It specifies CASSQVTGGSSDTQYF.

V usage is TRBV19 and J usage is TRBJ1-4, with a weak D call TRBD1 (5 bases). The CDR3 is made up of 13 amino acids. Per germline, CDR1 LNHDA and CDR2 SQIVND (reference sequence). V was shortened by 6 bases and J by 4 bases, with 9 bases between the two germline ends. The CDR3 nucleotides read TGTGCCAGTAGCCGACAGAGTAATGAAAAACTGTTTTTT. As protein: CASSRQSNEKLFF.

This chain uses TRBV7-3 with TRBJ2-3, with 7 bases that match TRBD2. The CDR3 contains 15 residues. The germline V gene has CDR1 SGHTA and CDR2 FQGTGA. The trim removed 5 bases at V and 5 bases at J, leaving 10 bases unmatched. The CDR3 loop reads CASSPWGGREDTQYF. CDR3 in DNA: TGTGCCAGCAGCCCCTGGGGGGGACGAGAAGATACGCAGTATTTT. The full variable domain, completed using reference TRBV7-3 and TRBJ2-3, is GAGVSQTPSNKVTEKGKYVELRCDPISGHTALYWYRQSLGQGPEFLIYFQGTGAADDSGLPNDRFFAVRPEGSVSTLKIQRTERGDSAVYLCASSPWGGREDTQYFGPGTRLTVL.

The gene calls are TRBV27 and TRBJ2-2; 12 bases line up with TRBD2. Germline CDR1 and CDR2: MNHEY and SMNVEV (reference sequence). This CDR3 spans 23 amino acids. V shed 5 bases, J shed 5 bases, and the junction held 27 bases outside the gene matches. The DNA of the CDR3 is TGTGCCAGCAGTCTCAAAATAATACTGGGACTAGCGGGTGACAACACTGGTACCGGGGAGCTGTTTTTT. Protein: CASSLKIILGLAGDNTGTGELFF.